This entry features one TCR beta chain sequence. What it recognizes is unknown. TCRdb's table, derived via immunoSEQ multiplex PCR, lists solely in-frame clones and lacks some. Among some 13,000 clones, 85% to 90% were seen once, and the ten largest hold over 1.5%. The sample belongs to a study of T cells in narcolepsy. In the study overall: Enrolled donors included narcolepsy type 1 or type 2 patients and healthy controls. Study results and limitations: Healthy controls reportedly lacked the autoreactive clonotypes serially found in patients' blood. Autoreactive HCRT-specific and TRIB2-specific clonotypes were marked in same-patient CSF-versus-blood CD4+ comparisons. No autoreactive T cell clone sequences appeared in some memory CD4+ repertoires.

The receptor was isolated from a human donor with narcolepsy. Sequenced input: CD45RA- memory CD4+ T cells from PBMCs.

The CDR3 DNA follows: TGTGCCAGCAGCTGGGGGGGGCAGTACTTC. Encoded protein: CASSWGGQYF. V and J are TRBV5-8 and TRBJ2-7; 7 bases are shared with TRBD2. J lost 9 bases, V lost 3 bases, and 0 bases had no gene match. This CDR3 has 10 residues. In germline, CDR1 is SGHTS, CDR2 YDEGEE.